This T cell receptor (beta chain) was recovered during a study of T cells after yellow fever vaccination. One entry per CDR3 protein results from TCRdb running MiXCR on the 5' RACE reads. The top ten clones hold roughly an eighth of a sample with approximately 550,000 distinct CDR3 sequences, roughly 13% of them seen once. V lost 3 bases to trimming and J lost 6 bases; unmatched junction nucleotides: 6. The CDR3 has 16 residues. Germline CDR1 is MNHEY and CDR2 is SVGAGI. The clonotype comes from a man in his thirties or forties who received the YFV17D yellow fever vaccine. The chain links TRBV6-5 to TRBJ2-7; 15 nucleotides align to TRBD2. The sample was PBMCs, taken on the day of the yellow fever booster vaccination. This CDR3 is CASSYLGLAGGSEQYF. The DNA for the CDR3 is TGTGCCAGCAGTTATTTAGGACTAGCGGGAGGGTCCGAGCAGTACTTC.